This T cell receptor (beta chain) originates from a study of T cells in localized non-small cell lung cancer. General observations from the study: Adjacent uninvolved lung tissue had the highest T cell clonality, exceeding tumor. Elevated circulating T cell density in blood was associated with longer overall survival. Sequence data derive from only one tumor region, so heterogeneity remains possible.

Some clones are missing from TCRdb's copy, which holds only in-frame ones; the method was immunoSEQ multiplex PCR. The table lists 15,000 to 25,000 clones, approximately 90% of them singletons, with about 4.3% in the top ten. Germline CDR1 is KGHSH and CDR2 is LQKENI. The trim removed 2 bases at V and 6 bases at J, leaving 7 bases unmatched. This CDR3 is built from 15 residues. With respect to this clone: Its antigen is unidentified.

This sequence originates from a male donor at least 60 years old with stage I squamous cell lung carcinoma. This rearrangement joins TRBV18 to TRBJ2-7; 10 positions match TRBD2. This specimen consisted of peripheral blood, obtained before any cancer treatment. CDR3 region: CASSPVASGSGEQYF. CDR3 coding DNA: TGTGCCAGCTCACCAGTCGCTAGCGGGAGCGGCGAGCAGTACTTC.